The 11 T cell receptor beta chains listed next were all sequenced from one sample in a study of blood T cell repertoires in COVID-19 (dated by TCRdb to between 2020 and 2021). Library preparation used the immunoSEQ multiplex PCR assay. The table was pulled from immuneACCESS by TCRdb, which kept in-frame rearrangements only. Such tables lose some clones; where checked, under half of the loss comes from unresolved V genes, and the rest has no known cause. The sample yields 250,000 to 350,000 clones; over 75% were counted once. The top ten clonotypes cover about 7.8% of the sample. The sequencing input was peripheral blood. These receptors were collected from a woman between 45 and 65 years old who had recovered from COVID-19.

The gene calls are TRBV6-2 or TRBV6-3 and TRBJ1-5; maybe TRBD1 (5 bases). Germline V gene lookup returns CDR1 MNHEY and CDR2 SVGEGT. This CDR3 has 14 amino acids. V lost 2 bases and J lost 4, with 9 bases in between. The CDR3 reads CASSYDSENQPQHF. CDR3 sequence (DNA): TGTGCCAGCAGTTACGACAGTGAAAATCAGCCCCAGCATTTT.

This clone appeared a single time. This chain connects TRBV11-2 to TRBJ2-1; the D gene is possibly TRBD2 (6 bases). The germline gives CDR1 SGHAT, CDR2 FQNNGV. The CDR3 length is 14 residues. Trimming removed 2 bases from V and 4 bases from J, with 9 bases in between. The CDR3 protein is CASSLSTRYNEQFF. The CDR3 DNA follows: TGTGCCAGCAGCTTATCGACTAGATACAATGAGCAGTTCTTC.

The chain has TRBV4-1 and TRBJ2-3; no firm D call. The V end lost 1 base, the J end lost 2 bases, and 13 bases lay between the germline ends. This CDR3 has 16 residues. Germline V lookup: CDR1 MGHRA, CDR2 YSYEKL. In nucleotides, the CDR3 is TGCGCCAGCAGCCAAGCTAGATCCGTATCCACAGATACGCAGTATTTT. It yields the protein CASSQARSVSTDTQYF.

A note on this clone: At the DNA level, this CDR3 is encoded by other sequences in the same sample as well. The chain joins TRBV11-3 to TRBJ1-1, with D perhaps matching TRBD1 (6 bases). V lost 5 bases to trimming and J lost 0 bases, with 7 bases between them. In germline, CDR1 is SGHNT, CDR2 YENEEA. The CDR3 extends over 13 amino acids. The CDR3 protein is CASSQGLNTEAFF. The CDR3 nucleotides are TGTGCCAGCAGCCAGGGGTTGAACACTGAAGCTTTCTTT.

This rearrangement joins TRBV7-9 to TRBJ2-6, with a tentative D call TRBD2 (5 bases). Germline loops: CDR1 SEHNR, CDR2 FQNEAQ (reference sequence). V lost 2 bases and J 0 bases, leaving 14 bases between the germline ends. The CDR3 covers 18 residues. The CDR3 DNA follows: TGTGCCAGCAGCTTACCCGAGACGGGGAGCTCTGGGGCCAACGTCCTGACTTTC. Translated: CASSLPETGSSGANVLTF.

The rearrangement joins TRBV19 to TRBJ1-5, with 9 bases matching TRBD1. J gave up 0 bases and V 5 bases, and 2 bases lay outside the gene matches. The CDR3 is made up of 15 amino acids. Germline V CDR1 and CDR2: LNHDA, SQIVND (reference sequence). This CDR3 reads CASSVTGGSNQPQHF. The DNA for the CDR3 is TGTGCCAGTAGTGTGACAGGGGGTAGCAATCAGCCCCAGCATTTT.

The chain combines TRBV9 with TRBJ2-1; weak D call: TRBD1 (6 bases). This CDR3 is built from 17 residues. Per germline, CDR1 SGDLS and CDR2 YYNGEE. V lost 2 bases, J lost 0 bases, and 15 bases lay in between. The CDR3 DNA reads as TGTGCCAGCAGCGTCGACTCTCAAGGGGGCTCCTACAATGAGCAGTTCTTC. Translated, it gives CASSVDSQGGSYNEQFF.

The chain has TRBV5-8 and TRBJ2-2, with 8 bases lining up with TRBD1. J lost 4 bases, V lost 4 bases, and 12 bases had no gene match. This CDR3 has 17 amino acids. Germline V gene lookup returns CDR1 SGHTS and CDR2 YDEGEE. CDR3 residues: CASSLWTGQSGTGELFF. The DNA of the CDR3 is TGTGCCAGCAGCCTATGGACAGGGCAATCGGGCACCGGGGAGCTGTTTTTT.

J is TRBJ1-4 and V is TRBV5-1, with TRBD1 matching 7 bases. CDR1 and CDR2 from the germline V gene are SGHRS and YFSETQ. This CDR3 contains 16 residues. V lost 4 bases to trimming and J lost 8 bases; unmatched junction nucleotides: 14. CDR3 region: CASSRPRDSFPEKLFF. The CDR3 coding sequence is TGCGCCAGCAGCCGACCCCGGGACAGCTTCCCAGAAAAACTGTTTTTT.

This chain joins TRBV9 and TRBJ2-7, with TRBD2 identical over 9 bases. Trimming cost V 5 bases and J 2 bases; bases outside gene matches: 8. The CDR3 is made up of 15 amino acids. In germline, CDR1 is SGDLS, CDR2 YYNGEE. CDR3 sequence: CASSVSGSPTYEQYF. CDR3 DNA sequence: TGTGCCAGCAGTGTTAGCGGGAGCCCCACCTACGAGCAGTACTTC.

This clone was found a few times. The J gene is TRBJ1-5, the V gene TRBV5-1; D gene unclear. This CDR3 has 15 residues. Germline CDR1 reads SGHRS; CDR2 reads YFSETQ. V lost 5 bases to trimming and J lost 0 bases, with 12 bases between them. CDR3 sequence reads: CASRRDGDSNQPQHF. The CDR3 coding sequence is TGCGCCAGCAGACGAGACGGAGATAGCAATCAGCCCCAGCATTTT.